This T cell receptor delta chain originates from a study of γδ T cells in repeated Plasmodium falciparum infection. Study-wide context: Each infection was followed by sampling at 21 days, plus baseline and some pre-infection draws. Some Malian samples span acute malaria episodes; others come from no-transmission periods. Study-level results: Malian donors came from one small rural village, predominantly one ethnic group.

This clone was recorded at least ten times. What it binds is unknown. A read error is likely here: a far larger clone is one base away. Different DNA sequences within this sample yield the same CDR3. Sequencing covered both gamma and delta TCR chains per sample. TCRdb redid the clone calls on the multiplex PCR reads with CATT. The sample holds tens of thousands of delta-chain clones; approximately 0.92% are singletons and the top ten take roughly 9.5%. Gammadelta T cells were flow-sorted from PBMC into Vgamma9/Vdelta2+ and Vdelta2-negative populations for bulk analysis. V was pared by 7 bases and J by 0 bases, with 17 bases between. The CDR3 is 15 residues long. Germline V lookup: CDR1 GEAIGNYY, CDR2 EKD.

The clonotype originates from a pool of human donors (malaria-infected and uninfected, not separated). This chain connects TRDV2 to TRDJ1; D not resolved. The J gene was not available in TCRdb and was assigned here by matching the DNA to germline segments. The sample was gamma-delta T cells from blood. The CDR3 nucleotides are TGTGCCTGCGATCCTGTAGGGCCGCACACCGATAAACTCATCTTT. Protein sequence: CACDPVGPHTDKLIF.